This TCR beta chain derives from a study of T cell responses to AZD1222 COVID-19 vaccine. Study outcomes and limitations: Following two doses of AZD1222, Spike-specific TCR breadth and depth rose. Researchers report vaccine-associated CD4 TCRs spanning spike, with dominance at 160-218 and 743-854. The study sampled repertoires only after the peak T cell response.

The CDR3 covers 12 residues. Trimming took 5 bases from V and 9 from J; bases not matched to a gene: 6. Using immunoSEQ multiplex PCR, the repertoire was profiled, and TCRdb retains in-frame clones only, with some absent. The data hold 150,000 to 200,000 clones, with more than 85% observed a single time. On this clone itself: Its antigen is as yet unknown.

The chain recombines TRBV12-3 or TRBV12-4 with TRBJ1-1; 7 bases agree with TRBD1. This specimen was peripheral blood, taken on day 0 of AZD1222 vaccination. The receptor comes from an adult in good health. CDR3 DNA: TGTGCCAGCAGTCCAGGGACAGATCAAGCTTTCTTT. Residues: CASSPGTDQAFF.